A selection of T cell receptor beta chains follows, all from one sample in a study of cytomegalovirus exposure and HLA in healthy donors. Sequenced by immunoSEQ multiplex PCR; TCRdb stores in-frame clones only, minus some. The sample includes about 56,000 clones, 90% to 95% of them seen just once. What was sequenced was PBMCs. The receptors stem from a man between 18 and 35 years old in good health and CMV-seronegative. The CDR3 runs from the conserved cysteine through the conserved F or W. A D gene is named only where the DNA matches it firmly. The size field is filled for only some rows; it gives once, few, many or a size class.

J	D	V	size	CDR3	DNA
TRBJ1-5	NA	TRBV25-1	few	CASGESQPQHF	TGTGCCAGTGGGGAGAGTCAGCCCCAGCATTTT
TRBJ2-7	TRBD2	TRBV6-4	NA	CASGLGGRWIAGVLNEQYF	TGTGCCAGCGGGTTGGGAGGGAGATGGATAGCGGGCGTTCTCAACGAGCAGTACTTC
TRBJ2-7	TRBD2	TRBV11-2	NA	CASRGSGAYEQYF	TGTGCCAGCAGAGGGAGCGGGGCCTACGAGCAGTACTTC
TRBJ2-7	TRBD2	TRBV4-3	once	CASSQDWAPIGLAGGSSYEQYF	TGCGCCAGCAGCCAAGATTGGGCCCCCATCGGACTAGCGGGAGGGTCCTCCTACGAGCAGTACTTC
TRBJ1-5	NA	TRBV4-1	NA	CASSQRGQQPQHF	TGCGCCAGCAGCCAAAGAGGACAGCAGCCCCAGCATTTT
TRBJ1-2	NA	TRBV6-1	NA	CASSEGTGGGYGYTF	TGTGCCAGCAGTGAAGGGACTGGGGGCGGCTATGGCTACACCTTC
TRBJ2-5	TRBD1	TRBV7-8	NA	CASSTGQGGETQYF	TGTGCCAGCAGCACGGGACAGGGGGGGGAGACCCAGTACTTC
TRBJ2-3	NA	TRBV5-1	NA	CASSPLGAALGTDTQYF	TGCGCCAGCAGCCCCTTAGGGGCGGCACTTGGGACAGATACGCAGTATTTT
TRBJ2-1	NA	TRBV7-9	NA	CASSQLSGSGYNEQFF	TGTGCCAGCAGCCAACTGTCGGGTAGCGGTTACAATGAGCAGTTCTTC
TRBJ2-7	NA	TRBV19	NA	CASSIGDRFQCF	TGTGCCAGTAGTATAGGCGACAGGTTCCAGTGCTTC
TRBJ1-5	TRBD1	TRBV4-1	NA	CASSPRDRDGVGGSAGNQPQHF	TGCGCCAGCAGCCCCCGGGACAGGGATGGGGTGGGGGGATCTGCAGGCAATCAGCCCCAGCATTTT
TRBJ2-1	NA	TRBV6-5	NA	CASWARELQDEQFF	TGTGCCAGCTGGGCGAGGGAACTACAAGATGAGCAGTTCTTC
TRBJ2-1	NA	TRBV28	NA	CASRPRDIDNEQFF	TGTGCCAGCAGGCCCAGGGACATCGACAATGAGCAGTTCTTC
TRBJ1-2	NA	TRBV28	NA	CASSPRVRDGYTF	TGTGCCAGCAGTCCCCGCGTCCGCGATGGCTACACCTTC
TRBJ1-5	NA	TRBV4-3	NA	CASSQDYGGTQPQHF	TGCGCCAGCAGCCAAGATTATGGAGGGACTCAGCCCCAGCATTTT
TRBJ2-5	NA	TRBV29-1	NA	CSVANYKPAETQYF	TGCAGCGTTGCTAACTACAAACCTGCAGAGACCCAGTACTTC
TRBJ1-5	NA	TRBV25-1	NA	CASSESGTKGNQPQHF	TGTGCCAGCAGTGAATCCGGGACAAAGGGAAATCAGCCCCAGCATTTT
TRBJ1-2	NA	TRBV2	NA	CASSEAKHIDYGYTF	TGTGCCAGCAGTGAAGCCAAACACATTGACTATGGCTACACCTTC
TRBJ2-1	NA	TRBV4-1	NA	CASSQAVEGLDEQFF	TGCGCCAGCAGCCAAGCTGTGGAGGGGTTGGATGAGCAGTTCTTC
TRBJ2-7	TRBD1	TRBV7-3	NA	CASSLTRDRGSHEQYF	TGTGCCAGCAGCTTAACCCGGGACAGGGGCTCCCACGAGCAGTACTTC
TRBJ2-7	NA	TRBV2	NA	CASSERSYEQYF	TGTGCCAGCAGTGAACGTAGCTACGAGCAGTACTTC
TRBJ2-1	TRBD2	TRBV9	NA	CASSIGGTSGGYNEQFF	TGTGCCAGCAGTATAGGGGGGACTAGCGGAGGATACAATGAGCAGTTCTTC
TRBJ2-1	TRBD2	TRBV7-9	NA	CASSGRTSGKGDEQFF	TGTGCCAGCAGCGGCCGGACTAGCGGGAAGGGCGATGAGCAGTTCTTC
TRBJ2-5	TRBD1	TRBV7-2	NA	CASSLGGTGQETQYF	TGTGCCAGCAGCTTAGGCGGGACAGGGCAAGAGACCCAGTACTTC
TRBJ2-1	TRBD2	TRBV5-1	few	CASSLGLAGLYEQFF	TGCGCCAGCAGCTTAGGACTAGCGGGGTTATATGAGCAGTTCTTC
TRBJ2-5	TRBD2	TRBV5-6	NA	CASSYLAGGPKETQYF	TGTGCCAGCAGCTACCTAGCGGGAGGGCCCAAAGAGACCCAGTACTTC
TRBJ2-3	TRBD2	TRBV2	NA	CASWRTGGDTQYF	TGTGCCAGCTGGCGGACCGGGGGGGATACGCAGTATTTT
TRBJ1-2	NA	TRBV7-2	NA	CASSQRTEANYGYTF	TGTGCCAGCAGCCAGCGGACAGAAGCTAACTATGGCTACACCTTC
TRBJ2-3	NA	TRBV6-1	NA	CAGSETYTDTQYF	TGTGCCGGCAGTGAAACCTACACAGATACGCAGTATTTT
TRBJ2-5	TRBD1	TRBV11-2	once	CASSLVGTPQGARETQYF	TGTGCCAGCAGCTTAGTCGGGACCCCACAGGGGGCGCGGGAGACCCAGTACTTC
TRBJ2-7	TRBD1	TRBV11-3	NA	CASSRLSRGPYEQYF	TGTGCCAGCAGCCGCCTAAGCAGGGGGCCCTACGAGCAGTACTTC
TRBJ1-1	NA	TRBV6-5	NA	CASSYGGGNTEAFF	TGTGCCAGCAGTTACGGGGGCGGGAACACTGAAGCTTTCTTT